The T cell receptor beta chain under discussion was sequenced for a study of CD8 T cells in ankylosing spondylitis. General study results and limits: Typical of ankylosing spondylitis blood, it appeared, was a TCR beta motif of under 10 highly homologous variants.

Remarks on this clonotype: The antigen is undetermined.

Quantitative 5'-RACE with molecular barcodes generated TCR beta libraries. TCRdb called the 5' RACE reads again in MiXCR, with one record for every CDR3 protein. The data hold about 360,000 distinct CDR3 sequences, with 20% observed a single time. With V trimmed by 2 bases and J by 0 bases, 3 bases remained unmatched. CDR3 length: 16 amino acids. Germline CDR1 is SGHTA and CDR2 is FQGTGA. The gene calls are TRBV7-3 and TRBJ2-3, with 9 bases that match TRBD2. What was sequenced was blood, either unsorted or a sorted T cell fraction (not recorded which). The sequence came from a male donor with ankylosing spondylitis or in good health (not recorded which). This CDR3 reads CASSLGAGGSTDTQYF. CDR3 nucleotide sequence: TGTGCCAGCAGCTTAGGAGCGGGGGGAAGCACAGATACGCAGTATTTT.